This T cell receptor beta chain was recovered during a study of OX40 agonist ivuxolimab in advanced cancers. Study at large: At around 81% male, the cohort had a mean age of about 55 years, ranging from roughly 20 to 85.

V was pared by 4 bases and J by 7 bases, with 10 bases between. The germline V gene has CDR1 GTSNPN and CDR2 SVGIG (reference sequence). The CDR3 sequence is 11 residues long. The data were produced by immunoSEQ multiplex PCR, yet TCRdb's version contains in-frame clones alone and is incomplete. Of around 95,000 clones in the sample, around 90% were seen once. No patient had autoimmune disease or received systemic immunosuppression. This chain uses TRBV30 with TRBJ1-2; tentative D call: TRBD1 (5 bases). This specimen was CD4+ or CD8+ T cells sorted from blood, taken in a trial of the OX40 agonist ivuxolimab. This sequence was found in an adult with an advanced solid tumor such as melanoma, head and neck, liver or kidney cancer. CDR3 amino acids: CAWKGGGGYTF. CDR3 coding DNA: TGTGCCTGGAAAGGTGGGGGTGGCTACACCTTC.